A selection of T cell receptor beta chains follows, all from one sample in a study of PD-1 blockade in mismatch repair-deficient tumors. Profiled with immunoSEQ multiplex PCR; TCRdb holds only in-frame clones, not every one. Of 38,000 or so clones in the sample, 80% to 90% were seen once. Sequenced material: peripheral blood, taken less than 95 weeks after starting pembrolizumab. These receptor sequences come from an adult with mismatch repair-deficient cancer. Each CDR3 is given with its conserved first and last residue. A D gene is named only where the DNA matches it firmly. Clone size is not always given. Where it is, it says once, few, many or a class for expanded clones.

clone size: -
V gene: TRBV2
J gene: TRBJ2-3
D gene: TRBD2
CDR3 DNA: TGTGCCAGCAGTCCATCTAGCGGGGGGGGAACAGATACGCAGTATTTT
CDR3 protein: CASSPSSGGGTDTQYF

clone size: -
V gene: TRBV13
J gene: TRBJ2-1
D gene: -
CDR3 DNA: TGTGCCAGCAGCTTAACCGGTGGGAGAACCCCCTACAATGAGCAGTTCTTC
CDR3 protein: CASSLTGGRTPYNEQFF

clone size: -
V gene: TRBV5-1
J gene: TRBJ2-7
D gene: TRBD2
CDR3 DNA: TGCGCCAGCAGCTTGGGCCTAGCGGGAACCTACGAGCAGTACTTC
CDR3 protein: CASSLGLAGTYEQYF

clone size: -
V gene: TRBV15
J gene: TRBJ2-5
D gene: -
CDR3 DNA: TGTGCCACCAGCACTGGTACGTGGCCCGGGGAGACCCAGTACTTC
CDR3 protein: CATSTGTWPGETQYF

clone size: -
V gene: TRBV5-1
J gene: TRBJ2-3
D gene: TRBD2
CDR3 DNA: TGCGCCAGCAGCTTTACACCTAGCGGGAGCACAGATACGCAGTATTTT
CDR3 protein: CASSFTPSGSTDTQYF

clone size: few
V gene: TRBV9
J gene: TRBJ2-1
D gene: -
CDR3 DNA: TGTGCCAGCAGCGTAGGCCCGTTGGCCGGTGAGCAGTTCTTC
CDR3 protein: CASSVGPLAGEQFF

clone size: -
V gene: TRBV5-1
J gene: TRBJ2-2
D gene: TRBD1
CDR3 DNA: TGCGCCAGCAGCTGGCACCCGACAGGGCCATATGGCACCGGGGAGCTGTTTTTT
CDR3 protein: CASSWHPTGPYGTGELFF

clone size: -
V gene: TRBV13
J gene: TRBJ1-1
D gene: TRBD1
CDR3 DNA: TGTGCCACCAACAGGGGCGGGAACACTGAAGCTTTCTTT
CDR3 protein: CATNRGGNTEAFF

clone size: -
V gene: TRBV18
J gene: TRBJ1-3
D gene: TRBD1
CDR3 DNA: TGTGCCAGCTCACAAGAACTCGGGACAGCCGACACCATATATTTT
CDR3 protein: CASSQELGTADTIYF

clone size: -
V gene: TRBV9
J gene: TRBJ2-1
D gene: -
CDR3 DNA: TGTGCCAGCAGCGGACGGGACCGAATCAATGAGCAGTTCTTC
CDR3 protein: CASSGRDRINEQFF

clone size: -
V gene: TRBV4-1
J gene: TRBJ1-5
D gene: -
CDR3 DNA: TGCGCCAGCAGCCAAGCAGCTTTAGGGGGCAATCAGCCCCAGCATTTT
CDR3 protein: CASSQAALGGNQPQHF

clone size: -
V gene: TRBV7-8
J gene: TRBJ2-3
D gene: -
CDR3 DNA: TGTGCCAGCAGCTTTGACGAAAGCACAGATACGCAGTATTTT
CDR3 protein: CASSFDESTDTQYF

clone size: -
V gene: TRBV6-5
J gene: TRBJ1-4
D gene: TRBD1
CDR3 DNA: TGTGCCAGCAGTACGTACAGGGGGGATGAAAAACTGTTTTTT
CDR3 protein: CASSTYRGDEKLFF

clone size: -
V gene: TRBV6-5
J gene: TRBJ2-1
D gene: -
CDR3 DNA: TGTGCCAGCAGTTACTCGAACGAGCAGTTCTTC
CDR3 protein: CASSYSNEQFF

clone size: -
V gene: TRBV6-5
J gene: TRBJ2-5
D gene: -
CDR3 DNA: TGTGCCAGCAGTTACTCCCCAATGGAAGGTGGAGAGACCCAGTACTTC
CDR3 protein: CASSYSPMEGGETQYF

clone size: -
V gene: TRBV11-2
J gene: TRBJ2-1
D gene: TRBD2
CDR3 DNA: TGTGCCAGCAGCTTAGAAGCGGGGGCCTACAATGAGCAGTTCTTC
CDR3 protein: CASSLEAGAYNEQFF

clone size: -
V gene: TRBV30
J gene: TRBJ2-4
D gene: TRBD1
CDR3 DNA: TGTGCCTGGAGTGCAGGGGGTTCCAAAAACATTCAGTACTTC
CDR3 protein: CAWSAGGSKNIQYF

clone size: -
V gene: TRBV5-1
J gene: TRBJ2-7
D gene: -
CDR3 DNA: TGCGCCAGCACCCCAGGGGGGACCTACGAGCAGTACTTC
CDR3 protein: CASTPGGTYEQYF

clone size: once
V gene: TRBV5-6
J gene: TRBJ2-1
D gene: TRBD2
CDR3 DNA: TGTGCCAGCTTGCAGCGGGGAACGCAGTTCTTC
CDR3 protein: CASLQRGTQFF

clone size: -
V gene: TRBV9
J gene: TRBJ1-2
D gene: -
CDR3 DNA: TGTGCCAGCAGCGCCCCCACACTACGGGAAAAGTATGGCTACACCTTC
CDR3 protein: CASSAPTLREKYGYTF

clone size: -
V gene: TRBV6-4
J gene: TRBJ1-5
D gene: TRBD1
CDR3 DNA: TGTGCCAGCAGTGGGACAGGTGCCCGCTATAGCAATCAGCCCCAGCATTTT
CDR3 protein: CASSGTGARYSNQPQHF

clone size: -
V gene: TRBV7-9
J gene: TRBJ2-4
D gene: TRBD1
CDR3 DNA: TGTGCCAGCAGCCCGCGGACAGGGGGCTTGAACATTCAGTACTTC
CDR3 protein: CASSPRTGGLNIQYF

clone size: -
V gene: TRBV5-1
J gene: TRBJ2-2
D gene: -
CDR3 DNA: TGCGCCAGCAGCTTGGGCTATACCGGGGAGCTGTTTTTT
CDR3 protein: CASSLGYTGELFF

clone size: -
V gene: TRBV11-2
J gene: TRBJ2-3
D gene: -
CDR3 DNA: TGTGCCAGCAGGACGGAAAACACAGATACGCAGTATTTT
CDR3 protein: CASRTENTDTQYF

clone size: -
V gene: TRBV15
J gene: TRBJ2-3
D gene: -
CDR3 DNA: TGTGCCACCAGCAGAGATCCCCACGCTAGAACCTTCACAGATACGCAGTATTTT
CDR3 protein: CATSRDPHARTFTDTQYF

clone size: -
V gene: TRBV29-1
J gene: TRBJ2-7
D gene: -
CDR3 DNA: TGCAGCGTTGAAGGAAGTCCTCCCTACGAGCAGTACTTC
CDR3 protein: CSVEGSPPYEQYF

clone size: -
V gene: TRBV19
J gene: TRBJ2-1
D gene: TRBD2
CDR3 DNA: TGTGCCAGTAGTCTCAGACGAGGGACTAGCGGGAGTATTGAGCAGTTCTTC
CDR3 protein: CASSLRRGTSGSIEQFF

clone size: -
V gene: TRBV27
J gene: TRBJ1-1
D gene: -
CDR3 DNA: TGTGCCAGCATACCCTCTCGGGCCATGAACACTGAAGCTTTCTTT
CDR3 protein: CASIPSRAMNTEAFF

clone size: -
V gene: TRBV10-3
J gene: TRBJ1-3
D gene: TRBD1
CDR3 DNA: TGTGCCATCAGTCCAGACAGGGGCGGAAACACCATATATTTT
CDR3 protein: CAISPDRGGNTIYF

clone size: -
V gene: TRBV29-1
J gene: TRBJ2-1
D gene: TRBD2
CDR3 DNA: TGCAGCGTTGTACTAGCGGGAGAAGAGCAGTTCTTC
CDR3 protein: CSVVLAGEEQFF

clone size: -
V gene: TRBV18
J gene: TRBJ2-1
D gene: -
CDR3 DNA: TGTGCCAGCTCACCTGACCCCTCCTACAATGAGCAGTTCTTC
CDR3 protein: CASSPDPSYNEQFF